This T cell receptor (beta chain) was found in a study of identical twins. Only healthy Caucasians were included as donors. Notes on this clonotype: Its antigen remains unidentified.

TCRdb reanalysed the 5' RACE reads using MiXCR and keeps one entry per CDR3 protein. The sample has some 300,000 distinct CDR3 sequences, roughly 12% seen once; the top ten hold 6% to 9%. General study findings and limits: The authors noted that invariant MAIT and iNKT cells could partly confound zero-insertion analyses. For out-of-frame beta sequences, excess twin sharing was weaker. Low generation-probability sequences were in excess among twin-shared out-of-frame alpha sequences.

This same sample was also part of a study on yellow fever vaccine responses in identical twins.

The receptor was derived from a woman aged 18 to 35 in good health. Sample: CD8+ T cells sorted from blood.

The CDR3 coding sequence is TGTGCCACCAGCGAGGACAGAGCAAACATTCAGTACTTC. Residues: CATSEDRANIQYF. The rearrangement joins TRBV15 to TRBJ2-4; D is perhaps TRBD1 (6 bases). The CDR3 is made up of 13 amino acids. CDR1 is LNHNV and CDR2 is YYDKDF in the germline V gene (reference sequence). V lost 5 bases and J lost 6, with 11 bases in between. Full variable domain (outside the CDR3, taken from reference TRBV15 and TRBJ2-4): DAMVIQNPRYQVTQFGKPVTLSCSQTLNHNVMYWYQQKSSQAPKLLFHYYDKDFNNEADTPDNFQSRRPNTSFCFLDIRSPGLGDTAMYLCATSEDRANIQYFGAGTRLSVL.